The 26 T cell receptor beta chains below come from one sample, sequenced in a study of cytomegalovirus exposure and HLA in healthy donors. The protocol was immunoSEQ multiplex PCR, while the TCRdb copy is restricted to in-frame clones and leaves out a portion. The data show about 250,000 clones, roughly 90% seen once. The sequencing sample was made of PBMCs. All receptors derive from a man between 18 and 35 years old in good health and CMV-seropositive.

The rearrangement links TRBV29-1 to TRBJ2-5; tentatively, D is TRBD1 or TRBD2 (6 bases each). Per germline, CDR1 SQVTM and CDR2 ANQGSEA. The CDR3 loop spans 14 amino acids. V lost 4 bases, J lost 2 bases, and 14 bases lay in between. The CDR3 sequence is CSVGRRRGQETQYF. The CDR3 DNA follows: TGCAGCGTTGGGAGGAGGAGGGGGCAAGAGACCCAGTACTTC.

The J gene is TRBJ2-1, the V gene TRBV5-1, with D possibly matching TRBD2 (5 bases). Germline lookup yields CDR1 SGHRS and CDR2 YFSETQ. Trimming shortened V by 1 base and J by 13 bases, and 12 bases separated the two germline ends. The CDR3 covers 12 residues. CDR3 nucleotides: TGCGCCAGCAGCTTGTCAAACGGAGGCCAGTTCTTC. Protein sequence: CASSLSNGGQFF.

The V call is TRBV6-1, the J call TRBJ1-3, with a possible D match to TRBD1 (5 bases). V was cut by 5 bases and J by 4 bases, with 15 bases left in between. The CDR3 extends over 15 amino acids. The V gene's germline CDR1 is MNHNS and CDR2 SASEGT. CDR3 in DNA: TGTGCCAGCAGTACCACTGGGACGCGAGGAAACACCATATATTTT. Translated, it gives CASSTTGTRGNTIYF.

The gene calls are TRBV7-6 and TRBJ1-5; maybe TRBD1 (6 bases). The CDR3 has 16 amino acids. V shed 1 base and J shed 5 bases, with 15 bases lying between them. The germline V gene encodes CDR1 SGHVS and CDR2 FNYEAQ. The CDR3 here is CASSLGGGRTYQPQHF. CDR3 nucleotides: TGTGCCAGCAGCTTAGGGGGGGGCAGGACCTATCAGCCCCAGCATTTT. Combining the CDR3 with reference TRBV7-6 and TRBJ1-5 gives the whole variable domain GAGVSQSPRYKVTKRGQDVALRCDPISGHVSLYWYRQALGQGPEFLTYFNYEAQQDKSGLPNDRFSAERPEGSISTLTIQRTEQRDSAMYRCASSLGGGRTYQPQHFGDGTRLSIL.

The V call is TRBV27, the J call TRBJ2-7; TRBD1 or TRBD2 may be the D gene (5 bases each). Trimming removed 6 bases from V and 6 bases from J, with 21 bases in between. The CDR3 runs to 15 residues. CDR1 and CDR2 (germline): MNHEY, SMNVEV (reference sequence). CDR3 in DNA: TGTGCCAGCAGCCTTTCTTACGAGGGGATTTTCGAGCAGTACTTC. The encoded protein is CASSLSYEGIFEQYF.

The rearrangement links TRBV28 to TRBJ1-1; 9 bases fit TRBD1. In germline, CDR1 is MDHEN, CDR2 SYDVKM. CDR3 length: 15 amino acids. With V trimmed by 4 bases and J by 3 bases, 6 bases remained unmatched. This CDR3 reads CASSSIDRGYTEAFF. In nucleotides, the CDR3 is TGTGCCAGCAGTTCCATCGACAGGGGGTACACTGAAGCTTTCTTT.

This chain joins TRBV4-3 and TRBJ1-3; 8 bases map to TRBD1. Germline CDR1 is LGHNA and CDR2 is YSLEER. V shed 2 bases and J 2 bases; nucleotides not matched to a gene: 2. This CDR3 has 15 residues. Written as DNA, the CDR3 is TGCGCCAGCAGCCAACAGACAGGGGCTGGAAACACCATATATTTT. It codes for CASSQQTGAGNTIYF.

Here the CDR3 reads CASSLYLGQGPTDTQYF. CDR3 nucleotide sequence: TGTGCCAGCAGCTTATATCTGGGGCAGGGACCCACAGATACGCAGTATTTT. The V call is TRBV7-8, the J call TRBJ2-3; the D call may be TRBD1 or TRBD2 (5 bases each). The germline gives CDR1 SGHVS, CDR2 FQNEAQ. This CDR3 has 17 residues. Trimming stripped 2 bases from V and 2 bases from J, with 17 bases between.

V is TRBV7-2 and J is TRBJ1-5, with D possibly TRBD1 on 5 matching bases. This CDR3 region has 15 residues. Germline V gene data show CDR1 as SGHTA and CDR2 as FQGNSA. V shed 5 bases and J shed 0 bases, with 11 bases lying between them. The CDR3 DNA reads TGTGCCAGCAGCCTGGGGGTTTATAGCAATCAGCCCCAGCATTTT. It codes for CASSLGVYSNQPQHF.

The genes are TRBV6-5 and TRBJ2-1, with 10 positions matching TRBD2. V shed 2 bases and J 3 bases; nucleotides not matched to a gene: 1. Germline CDR1 MNHEY, CDR2 SVGAGI. The CDR3 has 15 amino acids. The chain's CDR3 is CASSYRTSGYNEQFF. The CDR3 nucleotides read TGTGCCAGCAGTTACCGGACTAGCGGCTACAATGAGCAGTTCTTC.

The rearrangement joins TRBV5-1 to TRBJ1-1; no clear D. The V end was cut by 0 bases, the J end by 3 bases, with 15 bases between. This CDR3 is 16 amino acids long. The germline V gene encodes CDR1 SGHRS and CDR2 YFSETQ. The CDR3: CASSLEFGPPYTEAFF. The CDR3 DNA reads TGCGCCAGCAGCTTGGAATTCGGGCCACCATACACTGAAGCTTTCTTT.

The CDR3 spells CASSPQPAGDYEQYF. The CDR3 DNA sequence: TGTGCCAGCAGCCCCCAACCGGCGGGGGACTACGAGCAGTACTTC. The chain is built from TRBV28 and TRBJ2-7, with 7 bases that match TRBD2. Germline V gene data show CDR1 as MDHEN and CDR2 as SYDVKM. V lost 6 bases and J lost 3; bases outside the gene matches: 11. The CDR3 sequence is 15 residues long.

The rearrangement joins TRBV5-1 to TRBJ1-2; TRBD1 matches at 7 bases. From germline, CDR1 is SGHRS and CDR2 YFSETQ. The junction had 12 bases not matched to a gene; V was cut back by 0 bases and J by 4 bases. The CDR3 runs 17 residues. CDR3 sequence (DNA): TGCGCCAGCAGCTTGGGTTGGGACAGCTTGGGCGGCTATGGCTACACCTTC. It is translated as CASSLGWDSLGGYGYTF.

This chain uses TRBV4-2 with TRBJ2-3; TRBD2 matches at 8 bases. CDR3 length equals 15 residues. Germline V lookup: CDR1 LGHNA, CDR2 YNFKEQ. The trim removed 5 bases at V and 3 bases at J, leaving 7 bases unmatched. In DNA form, the CDR3 reads TGTGCCAGCAGCGGTGCGGGAGGAGGGACAGATACGCAGTATTTT. This translates into CASSGAGGGTDTQYF.

The chain links TRBV6-5 to TRBJ2-7; the match to TRBD1 covers 9 bases. V lost 5 bases and J lost 5; bases outside the gene matches: 4. Germline V CDR1 and CDR2: MNHEY, SVGAGI. The CDR3 runs 13 residues. The CDR3 DNA reads as TGTGCCAGCAGTCCCGGGACAGGGAACGAGCAGTACTTC. Encoded protein: CASSPGTGNEQYF.

Concerning this clone itself: Other DNA variants within this sample encode the same CDR3. The chain has TRBV27 and TRBJ2-1, with D unclear. V lost 3 bases, J lost 5 bases, and 2 bases lay in between. This CDR3 comprises 11 residues. The germline CDR1 and CDR2 sequences are MNHEY and SMNVEV (reference sequence). The CDR3 nucleotides read TGTGCCAGCAGTTTTAACAATGAGCAGTTCTTC. Translated: CASSFNNEQFF.

The chain couples TRBV4-2 to TRBJ2-5; 8 bases agree with TRBD2. The CDR3 loop spans 19 amino acids. Trimming cost V 0 bases and J 2 bases; bases outside gene matches: 14. Looked up from germline, CDR1 is LGHNA and CDR2 is YNFKEQ. This chain's CDR3 is CASSQDPPLLAEVQETQYF. The CDR3 region has the DNA TGTGCCAGCAGCCAAGACCCACCTTTACTAGCGGAGGTTCAAGAGACCCAGTACTTC.

The genes are TRBV5-5 and TRBJ2-1; 7 bases are a match to TRBD2. CDR3 length: 16 residues. After removal of 7 bases from V and 8 bases from J, the junction contained 18 bases not matched to a gene. The germline V gene has CDR1 SGHKS and CDR2 YYEKEE (reference sequence). The CDR3 loop is CASVLGFDGRWDEQFF. CDR3 nucleotide sequence: TGTGCCAGCGTCCTAGGGTTTGACGGGAGGTGGGATGAGCAGTTCTTC. The full variable domain, its missing parts supplied by reference TRBV5-5 and TRBJ2-1, is DAGVTQSPTHLIKTRGQQVTLRCSPISGHKSVSWYQQVLGQGPQFIFQYYEKEERGRGNFPDRFSARQFPNYSSELNVNALLLGDSALYLCASVLGFDGRWDEQFFGPGTRLTVL.

The chain joins TRBV11-2 to TRBJ2-7; the D call may be TRBD1 or TRBD2 (5 bases each). CDR1 SGHAT and CDR2 FQNNGV come from the germline V gene. The germline V and J ends were trimmed by 1 base and 6 bases, with 10 bases remaining between them. This CDR3 region has 13 residues. The CDR3 nucleotides are TGTGCCAGCAGCTTAGGGTTGAGGGGCGAGCAGTACTTC. Residues: CASSLGLRGEQYF.

This sequence joins TRBV5-1 and TRBJ1-2; D gene unclear. Per the germline V gene, CDR1 is SGHRS and CDR2 is YFSETQ. V lost 0 bases, J lost 1 base, and 4 bases lay in between. CDR3 length: 13 amino acids. The CDR3: CASSLEVNYGYTF. The CDR3 DNA sequence: TGCGCCAGCAGCTTGGAAGTTAACTATGGCTACACCTTC.

A single count supports this clone. The rearrangement links TRBV4-1 to TRBJ2-1; 14 nucleotides line up with TRBD2. Germline trimming cut 2 bases from V and 4 bases from J; bases unmatched to any gene: 4. The germline CDR1 and CDR2 sequences are MGHRA and YSYEKL. The CDR3 runs to 17 residues. This CDR3 is CASSQRWTSGRYNEQFF. The CDR3 DNA is TGCGCCAGCAGCCAACGGTGGACTAGCGGGAGGTACAATGAGCAGTTCTTC.

This clone appeared a few times. The V and J genes are TRBV5-4 and TRBJ1-2; 8 positions agree with TRBD1. Looked up from germline, CDR1 is SGHNT and CDR2 is YYREEE (reference sequence). J lost 8 bases, V lost 0 bases, and 9 bases had no gene match. CDR3 length: 15 residues. CDR3: CASSLEPQGARGYTF. The CDR3 region has the DNA TGTGCCAGCAGCTTGGAGCCCCAGGGGGCGCGGGGCTACACCTTC.

This clone appeared once. The V gene is TRBV7-2, the J gene TRBJ2-7; TRBD2 is a possible D gene (5 bases). Trimming took 1 base from V and 2 from J, leaving 21 bases between them. CDR3 length equals 18 residues. Germline V gene sequence: CDR1 SGHTA, CDR2 FQGNSA. The DNA for the CDR3 is TGTGCCAGCAGCTTAGGATGGACTCCCCAATTACAAACCTACGAGCAGTACTTC. As protein: CASSLGWTPQLQTYEQYF. The variable domain in full, completed from reference TRBV7-2 and TRBJ2-7, reads GAGVSQSPSNKVTEKGKDVELRCDPISGHTALYWYRQSLGQGLEFLIYFQGNSAPDKSGLPSDRFSAERTGGSVSTLTIQRTQQEDSAVYLCASSLGWTPQLQTYEQYFGPGTRLTVT.

As to this clone: This sample also contains other DNA sequences that code for the same CDR3. The rearrangement links TRBV5-1 to TRBJ2-3; D is undetermined. Germline CDR1 and CDR2: SGHRS and YFSETQ. The CDR3 length is 14 residues. Trimming left V 0 bases short and J 2 bases short, with 7 bases between. The CDR3 sequence is CASSLEGFTDTQYF. CDR3 DNA: TGCGCCAGCAGCTTGGAAGGGTTCACAGATACGCAGTATTTT. Looking up the rest from reference TRBV5-1 and TRBJ2-3 gives the full variable domain: KAGVTQTPRYLIKTRGQQVTLSCSPISGHRSVSWYQQTPGQGLQFLFEYFSETQRNKGNFPGRFSGRQFSNSRSEMNVSTLELGDSALYLCASSLEGFTDTQYFGPGTRLTVL.

The rearrangement links TRBV2 to TRBJ2-4; D may match TRBD1 or TRBD2 (6 bases each). The CDR3 extends over 13 amino acids. The germline gives CDR1 SNHLY, CDR2 FYNNEI. Trimming stripped 6 bases from V and 7 bases from J, with 13 bases between. In nucleotides, the CDR3 is TGTGCCAGCAGAGAGGGGGAGGCGAACATTCAGTACTTC. Protein sequence: CASREGEANIQYF.

The rearrangement joins TRBV6-4 to TRBJ1-2, with 8 positions matching TRBD1. Germline CDR1 reads MRHNA; CDR2 reads SNTAGT. V trimming: 3 bases; J trimming: 10 bases; junction bases outside the gene matches: 16. The CDR3 is 16 amino acids. CDR3 in amino acids: CASSETPGQGEAIYTF. CDR3 nucleotides: TGTGCCAGCAGTGAAACGCCCGGACAGGGAGAAGCCATCTACACCTTC.